This T cell receptor (beta chain) was sequenced for a study of control samples from healthy donors and cancer patients (dated by TCRdb to the early 2020s). As for this clone: No cognate antigen has been identified for it. It has no much larger one-base neighbor in the sample; base qualities were not kept.

The cysteine opens and the phenylalanine closes a CDR3 of 15 amino acids. The kept DNA is CDR3 alone, 45 bases in frame from the first base. CDR1 and CDR2 (SEHNR, FQNEAQ) derive from the germline V gene (reference sequence). Unmatched junction bases come to 6, with V trimmed by 4 bases and J by 4 bases. Library prep was done by the immunoSEQ multiplex PCR assay. Entries here come from immuneACCESS through TCRdb and include only in-frame sequences with V and J called. Some clones fail to appear in such tables; in the studies checked, an unresolved V gene covers under half of the shortfall, and the cause of the remainder is unknown. Recorded for this sample are 65,000 to 90,000 clones; 94% of them occurred a single time. Roughly 3% of the sample is taken by the ten largest.

This chain joins TRBV7-9 to TRBJ1-1, and TRBD1 aligns with 10 junction nucleotides. This sequence was found in a woman aged 30 to 39 in good health. Material: blood. The sequence in DNA is TGTGCCAGCAGCTCCGGTTGGACAGGGGGCACTGAAGCTTTCTTT. Its amino acids are CASSSGWTGGTEAFF.